A single sample is the source of the 15 T cell receptor beta chains below, sequenced in a study of shared clonotypes between healthy human individuals (dated by TCRdb to 2020 to 2022). The library was generated by the immunoSEQ multiplex PCR assay. Drawn from immuneACCESS, this table holds only the in-frame rearrangements with V and J called that TCRdb kept. Clones are partly lost; checked studies trace under half to an unresolved V gene and leave the rest unexplained. A total of more than 2,000,000 clones appear in this sample, 93% of them only once. Jointly, the top ten make up approximately 0.4% of the sample. The sample was naive CD4+ T cells from PBMCs. Reading the label with the study, this specimen's cell subset or site is: CD45RA+ positively selected. These receptors were collected from a man aged 18-30 years in good health. Some clones in this sample may be carry-over from other donors' samples.

The chain carries TRBV10-1 and TRBJ2-1, with a tentative D call TRBD1 (5 bases). Trimming cost V 5 bases and J 7 bases, with 12 bases left between them. The CDR3 totals 13 residues. The germline gives CDR1 WNHNN, CDR2 SYGVQD (reference sequence). CDR3 DNA sequence: TGCGCCAGCAGTCCCCAGGGAACTAATGAGCAGTTCTTC. Translated, it gives CASSPQGTNEQFF.

For this clone: The same CDR3 arises from other DNA sequences in this sample as well. The chain is built from TRBV28 and TRBJ2-7, with 9 bases lining up with TRBD1. The V and J ends lost 7 bases and 1 base, in that order; junction bases with no gene match: 8. This CDR3 spans 15 amino acids. CDR1 is MDHEN, CDR2 SYDVKM, per germline. CDR3 amino acids: CASTQPGQGSYEQYF. The CDR3 nucleotides are TGTGCCAGCACCCAACCGGGACAGGGATCCTACGAGCAGTACTTC.

This chain joins TRBV5-5 and TRBJ2-6; 12 positions agree with TRBD1. J lost 2 bases, V lost 3 bases, and 6 bases had no gene match. Germline CDR1 reads SGHKS; CDR2 reads YYEKEE (reference sequence). The CDR3 runs to 18 residues. This CDR3 is CASSWGQGAGPGANVLTF. The CDR3 region has the DNA TGTGCCAGCAGCTGGGGACAGGGGGCCGGTCCTGGGGCCAACGTCCTGACTTTC.

Note on this clone: The sample contains more than one DNA sequence encoding this CDR3. The DNA of the CDR3 is TGTGCCAGCAGTTTACTGGGACAAACCTACGAGCAGTACTTC. It is translated as CASSLLGQTYEQYF. V usage is TRBV28 and J usage is TRBJ2-7; D possibly corresponds to TRBD1 (6 bases). This CDR3 is 14 amino acids long. The germline V gene encodes CDR1 MDHEN and CDR2 SYDVKM. V was trimmed by 2 bases and J by 2 bases, leaving 10 bases between them.

This clone has more than one count but fewer than ten. The chain joins TRBV30 to TRBJ1-5; tentatively, D is TRBD1 (6 bases). The CDR3 is 14 amino acids. CDR1 is GTSNPN, CDR2 SVGIG, per germline (reference sequence). V gave up 3 bases and J gave up 5 bases, with 14 bases separating them. The DNA for the CDR3 is TGTGCCTGGAGCGCGAACAGGGTCGATCAGCCCCAGCATTTT. Translated: CAWSANRVDQPQHF.

The CDR3 nucleotides are TGTGCCAGCAGTGAATGGGAGGGAGGGACCAACTATGGCTACACCTTC. As protein: CASSEWEGGTNYGYTF. The chain uses TRBV25-1 and TRBJ1-2, with TRBD1 as a possible D gene (5 bases). Trimming took 1 base from V and 2 from J, leaving 14 bases between them. The V gene's germline CDR1 is MGHDK and CDR2 SYGVNS. The CDR3 covers 16 residues.

On this clone: Different DNA sequences within this sample yield the same CDR3. V usage is TRBV18 and J usage is TRBJ1-3, with TRBD1 matching 7 bases. The ends lost 6 bases at V and 2 bases at J; junction bases unmatched: 4. Germline V lookup: CDR1 KGHSH, CDR2 LQKENI. This CDR3 comprises 14 residues. The CDR3 nucleotides read TGTGCCAGCTCCTCAGGACAGGCTGGAAACACCATATATTTT. It is translated as CASSSGQAGNTIYF. Using reference TRBV18 and TRBJ1-3 for the parts outside the CDR3, the full variable domain is NAGVMQNPRHLVRRRGQEARLRCSPMKGHSHVYWYRQLPEEGLKFMVYLQKENIIDESGMPKERFSAEFPKEGPSILRIQQVVRGDSAAYFCASSSGQAGNTIYFGEGSWLTVV.

In its sample, this clone was seen once. The V call is TRBV7-9, the J call TRBJ1-1; the D is unclear. CDR1 is SEHNR and CDR2 is FQNEAQ in the germline V gene (reference sequence). The length of the CDR3 is 15 residues. The V and J ends lost 3 bases and 1 base respectively, with 12 bases between them. CDR3 sequence reads: CASSLSTAGNTEAFF. The CDR3 DNA reads as TGTGCCAGCAGCTTGTCCACAGCGGGGAACACTGAAGCTTTCTTT.

V gene TRBV30 combines with J gene TRBJ2-1; D ambiguous. There are 12 residues in the CDR3. CDR1 and CDR2 from the germline V gene are GTSNPN and SVGIG (reference sequence). V gave up 4 bases and J gave up 10 bases, with 14 bases separating them. CDR3 nucleotides: TGTGCCTGGAATATTCGAGCGTCGGAGCAGTTCTTC. It translates to CAWNIRASEQFF.

This clone was counted a single time. The chain combines TRBV6-6 with TRBJ2-7; D is ambiguous. The CDR3 has 15 residues. Germline V lookup: CDR1 MNHNY, CDR2 SVGAGI (reference sequence). The V and J ends lost 6 bases and 4 bases respectively, with 19 bases between them. This CDR3 reads CASSPRAADLYEQYF. CDR3 bases: TGTGCCAGCAGCCCTCGGGCGGCGGATCTTTACGAGCAGTACTTC.

Only one count was recorded for this clone. This chain joins TRBV4-1 and TRBJ2-3, with D tentatively TRBD2 (6 bases). V gave up 1 base and J gave up 2 bases, with 19 bases separating them. The CDR3 is 18 residues long. In germline, CDR1 is MGHRA, CDR2 YSYEKL. The CDR3 DNA follows: TGCGCCAGCAGCCAAGTTATCAGTACGGGAGTAGCCACAGATACGCAGTATTTT. Translation: CASSQVISTGVATDTQYF.

This chain links TRBV19 with TRBJ1-1; 7 positions agree with TRBD1. The V and J ends lost 6 bases and 2 bases, in that order; junction bases with no gene match: 6. The germline gives CDR1 LNHDA, CDR2 SQIVND (reference sequence). The CDR3 covers 14 residues. CDR3 sequence (DNA): TGTGCCAGTAGGAGGGGGCAAGAAAACACTGAAGCTTTCTTT. This codes for CASRRGQENTEAFF.

The V call is TRBV28, the J call TRBJ2-1, with D possibly being TRBD1 (5 bases). The V end lost 4 bases, the J end lost 2 bases, and 18 bases lay between the germline ends. Germline lookup yields CDR1 MDHEN and CDR2 SYDVKM. The CDR3 has 17 residues. The CDR3 DNA reads TGTGCCAGCAGTTCCGGGCTATCAGGGCCCCCCTACAATGAGCAGTTCTTC. Translated: CASSSGLSGPPYNEQFF.

CDR3 protein: CASGWKPNYGYTF. The DNA of the CDR3 is TGTGCCAGCGGATGGAAGCCGAACTATGGCTACACCTTC. J is TRBJ1-2 and V is TRBV27; D not resolved. CDR1 and CDR2 from the germline V gene are MNHEY and SMNVEV (reference sequence). The CDR3 contains 13 residues. V was cut by 8 bases and J by 2 bases, with 12 bases left in between.

The rearrangement links TRBV6-1 to TRBJ1-1; maybe TRBD1 (5 bases). The CDR3 runs to 14 residues. The V end lost 7 bases, the J end lost 3 bases, and 15 bases lay between the germline ends. The V gene's germline CDR1 is MNHNS and CDR2 SASEGT. CDR3 sequence: CASTPLGGDTEAFF. In DNA, the CDR3 is TGTGCCAGCACCCCCCTTGGGGGGGACACTGAAGCTTTCTTT.